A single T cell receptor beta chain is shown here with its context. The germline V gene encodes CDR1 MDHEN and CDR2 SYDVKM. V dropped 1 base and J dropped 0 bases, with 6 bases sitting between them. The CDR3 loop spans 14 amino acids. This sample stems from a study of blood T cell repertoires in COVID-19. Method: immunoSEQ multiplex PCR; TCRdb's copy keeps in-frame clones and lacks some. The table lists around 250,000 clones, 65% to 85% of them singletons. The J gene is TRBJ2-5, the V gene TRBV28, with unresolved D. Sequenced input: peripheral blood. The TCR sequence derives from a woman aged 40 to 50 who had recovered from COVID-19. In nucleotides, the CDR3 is TGTGCCAGCAGTTTATACCGGTACCAAGAGACCCAGTACTTC. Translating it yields CASSLYRYQETQYF. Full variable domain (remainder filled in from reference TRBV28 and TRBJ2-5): DVKVTQSSRYLVKRTGEKVFLECVQDMDHENMFWYRQDPGLGLRLIYFSYDVKMKEKGDIPEGYSVSREKKERFSLILESASTNQTSMYLCASSLYRYQETQYFGPGTRLLVL.